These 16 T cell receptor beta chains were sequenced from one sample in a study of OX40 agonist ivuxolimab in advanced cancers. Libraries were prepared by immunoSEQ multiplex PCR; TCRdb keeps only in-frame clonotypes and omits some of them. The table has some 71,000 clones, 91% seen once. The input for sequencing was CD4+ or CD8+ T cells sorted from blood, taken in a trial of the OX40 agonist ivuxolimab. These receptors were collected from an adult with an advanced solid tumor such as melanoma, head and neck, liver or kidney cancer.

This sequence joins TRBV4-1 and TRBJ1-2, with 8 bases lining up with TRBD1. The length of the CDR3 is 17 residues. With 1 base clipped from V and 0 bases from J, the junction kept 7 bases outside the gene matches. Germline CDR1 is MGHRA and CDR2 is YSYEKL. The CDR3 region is CASSQAQTGVANYGYTF. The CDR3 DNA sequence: TGCGCCAGCAGCCAAGCACAGACAGGGGTGGCTAACTATGGCTACACCTTC.

CDR3 region: CASSPQGTESYGYTF. DNA for the CDR3: TGTGCCAGCAGCCCACAGGGGACTGAGTCCTATGGCTACACCTTC. The V and J genes are TRBV28 and TRBJ1-2, with TRBD1 identical over 7 bases. CDR1 and CDR2 (germline): MDHEN, SYDVKM. The CDR3 runs 15 residues. J gave up 4 bases and V 6 bases, and 11 bases lay outside the gene matches.

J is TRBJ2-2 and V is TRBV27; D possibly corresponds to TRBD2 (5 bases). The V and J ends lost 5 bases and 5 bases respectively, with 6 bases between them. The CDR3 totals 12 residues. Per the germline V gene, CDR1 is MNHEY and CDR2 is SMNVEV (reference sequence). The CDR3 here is CASSPGTGELFF. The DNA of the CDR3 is TGTGCCAGCAGTCCGGGAACCGGGGAGCTGTTTTTT.

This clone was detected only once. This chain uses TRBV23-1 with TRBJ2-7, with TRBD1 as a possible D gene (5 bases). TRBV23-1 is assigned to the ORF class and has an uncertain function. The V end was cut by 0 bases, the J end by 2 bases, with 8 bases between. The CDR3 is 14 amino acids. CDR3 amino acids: CASSQSGDAYEQYF. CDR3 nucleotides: TGCGCCAGCAGTCAATCAGGGGATGCCTACGAGCAGTACTTC.

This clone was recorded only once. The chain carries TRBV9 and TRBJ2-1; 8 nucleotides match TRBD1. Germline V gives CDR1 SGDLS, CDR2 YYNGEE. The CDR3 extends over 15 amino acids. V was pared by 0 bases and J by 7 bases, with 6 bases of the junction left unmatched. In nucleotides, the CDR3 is TGTGCCAGCAGCGTAGTCTCAGGGGGCTCAAATGAGCAGTTCTTC. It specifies CASSVVSGGSNEQFF.

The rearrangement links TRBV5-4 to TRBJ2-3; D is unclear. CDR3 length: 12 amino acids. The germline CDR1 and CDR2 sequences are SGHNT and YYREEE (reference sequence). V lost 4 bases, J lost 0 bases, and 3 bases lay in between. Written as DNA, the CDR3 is TGTGCCAGCAGCCGTAGCACAGATACGCAGTATTTT. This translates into CASSRSTDTQYF.

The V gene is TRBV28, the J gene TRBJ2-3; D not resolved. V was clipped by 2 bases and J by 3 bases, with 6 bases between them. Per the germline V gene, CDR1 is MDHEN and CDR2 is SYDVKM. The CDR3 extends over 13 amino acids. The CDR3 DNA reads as TGTGCCAGCAGTTTACTCGAGACAGATACGCAGTATTTT. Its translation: CASSLLETDTQYF. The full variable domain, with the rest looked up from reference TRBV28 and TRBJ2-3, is DVKVTQSSRYLVKRTGEKVFLECVQDMDHENMFWYRQDPGLGLRLIYFSYDVKMKEKGDIPEGYSVSREKKERFSLILESASTNQTSMYLCASSLLETDTQYFGPGTRLTVL.

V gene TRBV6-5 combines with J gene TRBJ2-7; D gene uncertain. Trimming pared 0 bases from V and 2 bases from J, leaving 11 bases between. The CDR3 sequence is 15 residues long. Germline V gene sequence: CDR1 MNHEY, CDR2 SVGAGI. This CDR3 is CASSYSFPVAYEQYF. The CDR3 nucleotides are TGTGCCAGCAGTTACTCTTTCCCTGTCGCCTACGAGCAGTACTTC.

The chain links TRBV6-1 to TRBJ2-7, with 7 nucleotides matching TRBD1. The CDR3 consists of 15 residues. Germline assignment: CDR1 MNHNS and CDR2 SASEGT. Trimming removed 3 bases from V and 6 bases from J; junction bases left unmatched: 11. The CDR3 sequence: CASSDKTGSDGEQYF. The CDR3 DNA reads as TGTGCCAGCAGTGATAAGACAGGGTCGGACGGCGAGCAGTACTTC.

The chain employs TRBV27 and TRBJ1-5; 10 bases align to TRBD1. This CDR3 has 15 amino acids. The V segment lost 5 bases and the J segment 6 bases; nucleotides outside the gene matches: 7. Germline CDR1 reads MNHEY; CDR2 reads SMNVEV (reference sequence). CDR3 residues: CASSRTDRGVQPQHF. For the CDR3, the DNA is TGTGCCAGCAGTCGAACGGACAGGGGGGTTCAGCCCCAGCATTTT.

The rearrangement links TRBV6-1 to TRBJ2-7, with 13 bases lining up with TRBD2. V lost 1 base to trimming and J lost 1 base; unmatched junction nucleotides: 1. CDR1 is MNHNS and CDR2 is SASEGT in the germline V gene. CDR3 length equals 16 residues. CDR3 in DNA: TGTGCCAGCAGTGAAGAGGGACTAGCGGGGTCCTACGAGCAGTACTTC. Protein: CASSEEGLAGSYEQYF.

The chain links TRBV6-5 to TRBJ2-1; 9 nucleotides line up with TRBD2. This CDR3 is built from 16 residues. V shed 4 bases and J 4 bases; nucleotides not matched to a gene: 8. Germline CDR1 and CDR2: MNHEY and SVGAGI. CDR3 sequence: CASSLTSGGLYNEQFF. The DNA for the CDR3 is TGTGCCAGCAGTTTGACTAGCGGAGGGTTGTACAATGAGCAGTTCTTC.

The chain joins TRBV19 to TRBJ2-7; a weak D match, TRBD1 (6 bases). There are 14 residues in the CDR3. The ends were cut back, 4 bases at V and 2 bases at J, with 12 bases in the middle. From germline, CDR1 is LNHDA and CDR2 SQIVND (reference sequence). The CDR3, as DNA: TGTGCCAGTAGTAGAGTCGGACAGACCTACGAGCAGTACTTC. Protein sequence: CASSRVGQTYEQYF.

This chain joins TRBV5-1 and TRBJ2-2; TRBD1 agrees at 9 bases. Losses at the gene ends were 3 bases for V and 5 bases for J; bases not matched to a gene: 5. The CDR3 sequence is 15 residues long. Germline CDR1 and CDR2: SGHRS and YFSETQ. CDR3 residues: CASSSTGGVTGELFF. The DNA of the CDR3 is TGCGCCAGCAGCTCGACAGGGGGGGTAACCGGGGAGCTGTTTTTT.

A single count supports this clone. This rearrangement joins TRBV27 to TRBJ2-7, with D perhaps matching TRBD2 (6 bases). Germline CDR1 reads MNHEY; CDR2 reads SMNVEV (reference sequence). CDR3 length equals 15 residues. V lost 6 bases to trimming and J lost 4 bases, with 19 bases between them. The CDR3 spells CASSPWAGKWYEQYF. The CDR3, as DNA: TGTGCCAGCAGCCCTTGGGCGGGGAAATGGTACGAGCAGTACTTC.

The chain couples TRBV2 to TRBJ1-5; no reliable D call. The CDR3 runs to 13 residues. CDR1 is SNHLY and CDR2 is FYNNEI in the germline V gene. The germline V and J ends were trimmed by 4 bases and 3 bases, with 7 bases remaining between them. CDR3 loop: CASSGEANQPQHF. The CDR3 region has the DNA TGTGCCAGCAGTGGGGAGGCCAATCAGCCCCAGCATTTT.